The present T cell receptor beta chain was sequenced within a study of control samples from healthy donors and cancer patients. This CDR3 spans 16 amino acids. The V end lost 4 bases, the J end lost 1 base, and 14 bases lay between the germline ends. Germline V CDR1 and CDR2: SEHNR, FQNEAQ (reference sequence). Data came from immunoSEQ multiplex PCR; TCRdb stores just in-frame clones and leaves some out. The data contain about 130,000 clones, roughly 92% of them seen just once; the ten biggest clones take up approximately 0.57%. The sample taken for sequencing was PBMCs. The chain recombines TRBV7-9 with TRBJ2-4; D is possibly TRBD1 (5 bases). The clonotype originates from an elderly man with head and neck cancer. The CDR3: CASSSSTVSAKNIQYF. CDR3 nucleotides: TGTGCCAGCAGCTCCTCGACAGTCTCGGCCAAAAACATTCAGTACTTC.